The clone carrying this T cell receptor beta chain was detected only a few times. As yet, its antigen is unknown. The sample comes from a study of CD8+ T cells in alopecia areata. At the level of the study: For 6 to 18 months, tofacitinib was taken, and 6 months off drug followed.

Overall study results and limits: Greater clonality was observed in lesional scalp samples, especially alopecia totalis/universalis, versus normal scalp.

In germline, CDR1 is MGHRA, CDR2 YSYEKL. CDR3 size: 16 residues. With 1 base removed from V and 1 base from J, the gap between germline ends came to 13 bases. Sequencing templates came from extracted RNA that was reverse transcribed into cDNA. Libraries were prepared by immunoSEQ multiplex PCR; TCRdb keeps only in-frame clonotypes and omits some of them. The table has 120,000 to 150,000 clones, 87% seen once. The genes are TRBV4-1 and TRBJ2-5; tentatively, D is TRBD1 or TRBD2 (6 bases each). The sequencing used CD8+ T cells sorted from blood, collected at week 0. The sequence was collected from a human donor with alopecia areata. The chain's CDR3 is CASSQAGGHFQETQYF. The CDR3 DNA is TGCGCCAGCAGCCAAGCCGGGGGACACTTCCAAGAGACCCAGTACTTC.